This T cell receptor (beta chain) appears in the sequencing data of a study of T cell responses to AZD1222 COVID-19 vaccine. Generated by immunoSEQ multiplex PCR, the TCRdb table keeps only in-frame clones and is missing some. Of 120,000 or so clones detected, 88% appear once; the ten largest clones hold around 6.1%. This TCR was sampled from an adult in good health. The sequencing used peripheral blood, collected on day 0 of AZD1222 vaccination.

CDR3 sequence (DNA): TGTGCCAGCAGTTACTTTACCGGGACTTTCCCCATCCAGTACTTC. It translates to CASSYFTGTFPIQYF. This chain links TRBV6-5 with TRBJ2-5, with D maybe TRBD2 (6 bases). V lost 1 base and J 10 bases, leaving 19 bases between the germline ends. Germline CDR1 MNHEY, CDR2 SVGAGI. The CDR3 length is 15 residues.